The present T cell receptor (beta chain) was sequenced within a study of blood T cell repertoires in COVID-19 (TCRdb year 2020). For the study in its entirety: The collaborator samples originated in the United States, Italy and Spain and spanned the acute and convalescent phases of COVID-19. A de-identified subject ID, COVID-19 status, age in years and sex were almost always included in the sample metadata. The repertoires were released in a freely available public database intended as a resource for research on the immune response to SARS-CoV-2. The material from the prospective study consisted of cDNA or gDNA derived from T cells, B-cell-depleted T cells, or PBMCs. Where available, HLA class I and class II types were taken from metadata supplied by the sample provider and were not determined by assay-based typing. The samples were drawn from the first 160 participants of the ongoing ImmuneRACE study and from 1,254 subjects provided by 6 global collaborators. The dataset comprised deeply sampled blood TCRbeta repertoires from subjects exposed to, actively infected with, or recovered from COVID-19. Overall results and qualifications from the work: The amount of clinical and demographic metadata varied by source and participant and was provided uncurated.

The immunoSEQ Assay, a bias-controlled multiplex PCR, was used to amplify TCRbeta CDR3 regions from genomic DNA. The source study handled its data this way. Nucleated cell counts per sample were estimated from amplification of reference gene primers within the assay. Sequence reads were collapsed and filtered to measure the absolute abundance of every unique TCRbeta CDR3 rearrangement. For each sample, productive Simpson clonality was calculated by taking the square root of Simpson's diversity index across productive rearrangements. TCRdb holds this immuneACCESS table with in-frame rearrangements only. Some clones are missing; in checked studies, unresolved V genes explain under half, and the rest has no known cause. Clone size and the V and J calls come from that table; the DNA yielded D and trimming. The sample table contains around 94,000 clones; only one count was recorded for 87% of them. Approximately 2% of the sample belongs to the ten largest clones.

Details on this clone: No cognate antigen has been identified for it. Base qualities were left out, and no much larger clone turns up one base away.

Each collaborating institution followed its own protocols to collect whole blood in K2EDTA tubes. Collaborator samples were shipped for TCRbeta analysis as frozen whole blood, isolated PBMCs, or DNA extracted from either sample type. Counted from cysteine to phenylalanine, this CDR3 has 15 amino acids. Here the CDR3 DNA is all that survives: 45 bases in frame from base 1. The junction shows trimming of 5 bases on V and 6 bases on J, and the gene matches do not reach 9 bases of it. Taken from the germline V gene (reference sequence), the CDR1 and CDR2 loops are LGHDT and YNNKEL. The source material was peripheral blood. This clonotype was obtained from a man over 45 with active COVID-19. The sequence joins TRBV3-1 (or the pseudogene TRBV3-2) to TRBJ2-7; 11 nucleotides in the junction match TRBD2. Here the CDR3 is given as CASSYLAGGRGEQYF. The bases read TGTGCCAGCAGCTACCTAGCGGGGGGAAGGGGCGAGCAGTACTTC.